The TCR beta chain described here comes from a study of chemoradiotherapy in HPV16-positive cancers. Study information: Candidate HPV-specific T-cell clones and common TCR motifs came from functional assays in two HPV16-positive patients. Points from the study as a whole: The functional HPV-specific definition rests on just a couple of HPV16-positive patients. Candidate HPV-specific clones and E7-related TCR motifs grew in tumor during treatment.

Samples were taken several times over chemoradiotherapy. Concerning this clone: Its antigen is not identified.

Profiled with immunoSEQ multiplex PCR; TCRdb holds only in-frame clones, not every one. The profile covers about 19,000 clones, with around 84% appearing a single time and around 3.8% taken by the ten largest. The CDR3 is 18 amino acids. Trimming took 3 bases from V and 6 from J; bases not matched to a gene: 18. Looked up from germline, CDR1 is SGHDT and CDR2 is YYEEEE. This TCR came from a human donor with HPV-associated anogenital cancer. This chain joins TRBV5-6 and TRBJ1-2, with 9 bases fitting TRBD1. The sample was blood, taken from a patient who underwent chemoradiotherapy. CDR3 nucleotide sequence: TGTGCCAGCAGCTCCATCTTTGACAGGGGGAGGGGAATCGATGGCTACACCTTC. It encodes CASSSIFDRGRGIDGYTF.